The 5 T cell receptor beta chains reported below all come from one sample, sequenced in a study of blood T cell repertoires in COVID-19. Profiled with immunoSEQ multiplex PCR; TCRdb holds only in-frame clones, not every one. This table holds roughly 200,000 clones, roughly 86% found once. The sequenced material came from PBMCs or T cells enriched from blood (not recorded which). All receptors derive from a woman between 40 and 50 years old in a cohort exposed to, infected with or recovered from COVID-19 (not recorded which).

This clone was observed a single time. J is TRBJ2-1 and V is TRBV2; 8 positions match TRBD2. Germline V gives CDR1 SNHLY, CDR2 FYNNEI. The length of the CDR3 is 13 residues. Losses at the gene ends were 11 bases for V and 8 bases for J; bases not matched to a gene: 11. Here the CDR3 reads CALRRGGSDEQFF. As DNA, the CDR3 is TGTGCCTTGCGTCGGGGGGGGAGCGATGAGCAGTTCTTC.

About this clone: Distinct nucleotide sequences in the sample also encode this CDR3. This chain connects TRBV11-3 to TRBJ2-1; 9 bases align to TRBD2. The CDR3 runs to 14 residues. With 3 bases clipped from V and 7 bases from J, the junction kept 4 bases outside the gene matches. Germline-derived CDR1 and CDR2 are SGHNT and YENEEA. This CDR3 is CASSLGLAVNEQFF. The CDR3 DNA reads TGTGCCAGCAGCTTGGGACTAGCAGTTAATGAGCAGTTCTTC.

This clone came up once. J is TRBJ1-1 and V is TRBV3-1 (or the pseudogene TRBV3-2), with 9 bases aligning to TRBD1. The trim removed 4 bases at V and 7 bases at J, leaving 4 bases unmatched. CDR1 and CDR2 (germline): LGHDT, YNNKEL (reference sequence). The CDR3 spans 13 residues. DNA for the CDR3: TGTGCCAGCAGCCCCAGGGGACAGGGTGAAGCTTTCTTT. It translates to CASSPRGQGEAFF.

The gene calls are TRBV27 and TRBJ2-2; a weak D match, TRBD2 (5 bases). Trimming shortened V by 6 bases and J by 6 bases, and 8 bases separated the two germline ends. CDR1 MNHEY and CDR2 SMNVEV come from the germline V gene (reference sequence). The CDR3 is 12 residues long. The CDR3 DNA reads as TGTGCCAGCAGGGCCGGGGCCGGGGAGCTGTTTTTT. Its translation: CASRAGAGELFF.

The V and J genes are TRBV7-9 and TRBJ2-1, with D possibly matching TRBD2 (6 bases). Trimming left V 1 base short and J 3 bases short, with 10 bases between. The CDR3 totals 15 residues. Germline V gene lookup returns CDR1 SEHNR and CDR2 FQNEAQ (reference sequence). For the CDR3, the DNA is TGTGCCAGCAGCTTAGAGCAGCGGGTCTACAATGAGCAGTTCTTC. Translation: CASSLEQRVYNEQFF.